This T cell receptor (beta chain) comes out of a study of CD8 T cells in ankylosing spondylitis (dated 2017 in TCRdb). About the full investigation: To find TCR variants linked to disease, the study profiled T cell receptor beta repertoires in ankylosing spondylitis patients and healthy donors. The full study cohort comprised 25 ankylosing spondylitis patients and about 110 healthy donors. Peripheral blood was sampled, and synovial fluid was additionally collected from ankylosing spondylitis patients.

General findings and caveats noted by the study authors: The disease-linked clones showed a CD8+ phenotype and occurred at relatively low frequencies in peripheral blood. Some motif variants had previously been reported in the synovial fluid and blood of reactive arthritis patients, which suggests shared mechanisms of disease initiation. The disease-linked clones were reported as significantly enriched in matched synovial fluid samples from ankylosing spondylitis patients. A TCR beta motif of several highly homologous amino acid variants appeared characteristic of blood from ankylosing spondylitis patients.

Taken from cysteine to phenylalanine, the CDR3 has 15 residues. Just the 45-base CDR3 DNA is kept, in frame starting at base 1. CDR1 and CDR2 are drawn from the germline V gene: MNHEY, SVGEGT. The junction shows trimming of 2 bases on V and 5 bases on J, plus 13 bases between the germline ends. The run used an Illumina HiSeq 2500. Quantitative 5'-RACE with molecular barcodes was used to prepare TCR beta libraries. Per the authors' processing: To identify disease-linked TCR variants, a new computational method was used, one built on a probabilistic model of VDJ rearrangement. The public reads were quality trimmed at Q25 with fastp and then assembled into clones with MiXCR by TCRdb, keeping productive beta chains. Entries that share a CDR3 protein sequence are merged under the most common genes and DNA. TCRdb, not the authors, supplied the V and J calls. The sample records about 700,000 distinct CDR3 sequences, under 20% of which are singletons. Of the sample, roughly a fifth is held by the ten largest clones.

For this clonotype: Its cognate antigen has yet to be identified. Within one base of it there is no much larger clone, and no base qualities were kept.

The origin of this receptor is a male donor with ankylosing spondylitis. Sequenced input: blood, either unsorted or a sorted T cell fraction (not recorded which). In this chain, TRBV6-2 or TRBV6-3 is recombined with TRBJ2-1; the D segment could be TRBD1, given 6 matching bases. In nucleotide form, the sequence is TGTGCCAGCAGTTACGGGGGCTCTGCAAACAATGAGCAGTTCTTC. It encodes CASSYGGSANNEQFF.